This TCR beta chain is drawn from a study of cytomegalovirus exposure and HLA in healthy donors. Whole-study results and caveats: Analyzed later, association rates of TCRs varied across HLA loci, with DRB1 most and HLA-C fewest. Accurate prediction of HLA-A and HLA-B alleles (for most subjects) was reportedly achieved from TCR beta sequences. CMV antigen specificity of a few CMV-associated chains was confirmed in vitro. Several of the most significant clusters appeared linked to common viral pathogens, based on a later analysis.

From germline, CDR1 is MNHEY and CDR2 SMNVEV (reference sequence). V lost 2 bases and J 7 bases, leaving 17 bases between the germline ends. This CDR3 region has 15 residues. About this clone itself: The antigen remains undetermined.

Amplification used 60 Vbeta primers and 13 Jbeta primers. Profiling relied on immunoSEQ multiplex PCR, and the TCRdb table lists in-frame clones only, not all of them. The data show 25,000 to 40,000 clones, and the top ten clones hold less than 6%. Sequenced: PBMCs. The gene calls are TRBV27 and TRBJ1-2; D is perhaps TRBD1 (6 bases). This clonotype originated in a female donor in good health and CMV-seronegative. This CDR3 reads CASSLRTPGESGYTF. The CDR3 coding sequence is TGTGCCAGCAGTTTAAGAACCCCAGGGGAAAGTGGCTACACCTTC.